This TCR beta chain was sequenced during a study of early T cells in non-severe SARS-CoV-2 infection. V dropped 5 bases and J dropped 2; count of bases not matched to a gene: 0. The CDR3 has 14 amino acids. CDR1 KGHSH and CDR2 LQKENI come from the germline V gene. This clonotype was observed a handful of times. Its antigen is not identified. General observations from the study: Comparison of clonotypes with VDJdb favored anti-spike CD8 responses while missing private and CD4 specificities.

TCRdb recomputed calls from the 5' RACE reads with MiXCR, one row per CDR3 protein. Counted here are more than 85,000 distinct CDR3 sequences, under 15% occurring once; the ten biggest clones make up approximately 6.4%. The material sequenced was whole blood. J is TRBJ2-6 and V is TRBV18, with 7 bases identical to TRBD2. This TCR came from an adult who was a healthcare worker with PCR-confirmed SARS-CoV-2 infection or an uninfected control (not recorded which). The CDR3 DNA reads as TGTGCCAGCTCAGCGGGAGCTGGGGCCAACGTCCTGACTTTC. It encodes CASSAGAGANVLTF.